The source of this T cell receptor (beta chain) is a study of Tregs in tolerant kidney transplant recipients. Study-wide points: Expanding Tregs on activated donor B cells appeared to best identify donor-specific TCRbeta clones. Validation in larger populations is needed because few patients were studied. This study did not directly address biological reproducibility.

Profiling relied on immunoSEQ multiplex PCR, and the TCRdb table lists in-frame clones only, not all of them. The table shows 92,000 or so clones, with more than 90% occurring only once. The CDR3 is 14 residues long. The V gene lost 3 bases and the J gene lost 4 bases, with 12 bases spanning the gap. CDR1 is MNHEY and CDR2 is SVGAGI in the germline V gene. In the case of this clone: What it binds is unknown.

Unstimulated regulatory T cells (CD4+CD25+CD127-), CD4+CD25- non-regulatory cells, CD4 and CD8 cells were FACS-sorted from thawed PBMCs. Sequenced material: CD8+ T cells from blood. The receptor was isolated from a human donor in good health. This chain connects TRBV6-5 to TRBJ1-2; D is ambiguous. CDR3 DNA sequence: TGTGCCAGCAGTTATGCATCCCTGAGCTATGGCTACACCTTC. This encodes CASSYASLSYGYTF.